These T cell receptor beta chains were read from a single sample in a study of T cells expressing NK-cell markers. TCRdb reprocessed the 5' RACE reads, keeping one entry per CDR3 protein, no DNA. Found here are roughly 430,000 distinct CDR3 sequences; the top ten clones hold approximately 7%. Sequencing used blood T cells: a sorted CD56 or NKG2C T cell subset, CD4+ or CD8+ T cells, or bulk PBMC T cells (not recorded which). Receptor source: a woman between 18 and 70 years old in good health. Each CDR3 is given with its conserved first and last residue. Each record gives: J gene, V gene, CDR3 protein.

TRBJ2-7	TRBV20-1	CSARQGGYEQYF
TRBJ2-2	TRBV4-3	CASSPVKANTGELFF
TRBJ2-3	TRBV3-1	CASSRTSGSYTDTQYF
TRBJ2-1	TRBV10-3	CATNSGGPNEQFF
TRBJ1-1	TRBV7-2	CASSLQGAELNTEAFF
TRBJ2-2	TRBV7-2	CASSLGVNGELFF
TRBJ2-2	TRBV24-1	CATSDSGTTGELFF
TRBJ2-1	TRBV29-1	CSVEGLTGDYEQFF
TRBJ1-1	TRBV10-1	CASSGDRGTEAFF
TRBJ2-5	TRBV10-3	CAISKRDQETQYF
TRBJ2-3	TRBV7-2	CASSLRGRITDTQYF
TRBJ2-5	TRBV28	CASGRQGETQYF
TRBJ1-6	TRBV12-3/TRBV12-4	CASSLTGPNSPLHF
TRBJ2-1	TRBV19	CASSIGMRLGRNEQFF
TRBJ2-3	TRBV7-2	CASSLVPGQITDTQYF
TRBJ2-7	TRBV7-6	CASSLEGGNEQYF
TRBJ2-1	TRBV20-1	CSAASGRISGNEQFF
TRBJ2-2	TRBV5-1	CASSLAPGPVNTGELFF
TRBJ2-3	TRBV20-1	CSVPPGVGAYTDTQYF
TRBJ2-1	TRBV29-1	CSVEGASNEQFF
TRBJ1-1	TRBV7-8	CASSFRGLRDLDTEAFF
TRBJ2-5	TRBV12-3/TRBV12-4	CASSTRASQTQYF
TRBJ2-2	TRBV7-3	CASSLSEIGELFF
TRBJ1-2	TRBV7-8	CASSIGQEGYGYTF
TRBJ2-1	TRBV12-3/TRBV12-4	CASRITGDLNNEQFF
TRBJ2-1	TRBV28	CASSVPTGYNEQFF
TRBJ2-5	TRBV20-1	CSAYNTKTQYF
TRBJ2-1	TRBV19	CASSIGLAGGPSYNEQFF
TRBJ2-1	TRBV2	CASSQLAGGPLGSYNEQFF
TRBJ2-2	TRBV12-3/TRBV12-4	CASSPPAVTGELFF
TRBJ2-7	TRBV27	CASSLSPGLAYYEQYF
TRBJ2-7	TRBV4-3	CASSQEREIGEQYF